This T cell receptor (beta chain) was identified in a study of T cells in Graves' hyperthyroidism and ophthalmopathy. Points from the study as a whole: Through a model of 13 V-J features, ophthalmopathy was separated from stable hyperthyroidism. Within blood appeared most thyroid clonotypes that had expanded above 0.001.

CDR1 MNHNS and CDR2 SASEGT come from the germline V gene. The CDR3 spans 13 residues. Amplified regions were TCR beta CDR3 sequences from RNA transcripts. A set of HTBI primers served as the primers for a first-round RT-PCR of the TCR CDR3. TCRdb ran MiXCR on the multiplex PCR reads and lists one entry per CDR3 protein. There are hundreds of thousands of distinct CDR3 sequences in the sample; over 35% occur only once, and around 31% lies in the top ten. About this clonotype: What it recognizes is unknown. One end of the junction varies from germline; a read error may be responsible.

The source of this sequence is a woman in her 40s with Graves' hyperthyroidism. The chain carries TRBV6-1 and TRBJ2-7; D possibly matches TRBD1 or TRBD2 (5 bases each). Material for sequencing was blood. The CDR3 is CASSDGASYEQYF. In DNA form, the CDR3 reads TGCGCCAGCAGTGACGGGGCCTCCTACGAGCAGTACTTC.